This T cell receptor beta chain was sequenced in a study of shared clonotypes between healthy human individuals. V lost 9 bases and J 0 bases, leaving 12 bases between the germline ends. The CDR3 has 15 residues. Per germline, CDR1 SEHNR and CDR2 FQNEAQ (reference sequence). Data came from immunoSEQ multiplex PCR; TCRdb stores just in-frame clones and leaves some out. The sample lists about 480,000 clones, 60% to 85% occurring once. Sequenced sample: PBMCs. This TCR derives from a woman aged 40 to 49 in good health. Some clones in this sample may be carry-over from other donors' samples. The V and J genes are TRBV7-9 and TRBJ2-6; tentative D call: TRBD2 (6 bases). CDR3 in amino acids: CARSMGGSGANVLTF. In nucleotides, the CDR3 is TGTGCCAGAAGTATGGGGGGCTCTGGGGCCAACGTCCTGACTTTC.